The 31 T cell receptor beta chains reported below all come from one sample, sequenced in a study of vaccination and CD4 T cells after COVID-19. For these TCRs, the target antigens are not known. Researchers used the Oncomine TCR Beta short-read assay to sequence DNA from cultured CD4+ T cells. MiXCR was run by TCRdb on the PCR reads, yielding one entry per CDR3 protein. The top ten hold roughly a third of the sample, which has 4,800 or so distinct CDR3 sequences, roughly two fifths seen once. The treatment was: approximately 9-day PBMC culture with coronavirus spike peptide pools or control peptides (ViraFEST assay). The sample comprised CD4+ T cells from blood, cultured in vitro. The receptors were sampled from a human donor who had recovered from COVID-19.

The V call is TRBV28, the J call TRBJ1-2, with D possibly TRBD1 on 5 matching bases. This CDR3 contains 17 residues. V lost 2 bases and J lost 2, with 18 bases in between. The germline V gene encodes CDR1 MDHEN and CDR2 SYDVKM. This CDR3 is CASSLAGLGGINYGYTF. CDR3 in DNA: TGTGCCAGCAGTTTAGCGGGGCTGGGGGGGATCAACTATGGCTACACCTTC.

Here the CDR3 reads CASSLATGGGETQYF. In nucleotides, the CDR3 is TGTGCCAGCAGCTTGGCCACAGGGGGGGGAGAGACCCAGTACTTC. The chain uses TRBV5-4 and TRBJ2-5; D possibly corresponds to TRBD1 (8 bases). V lost 0 bases to trimming and J lost 4 bases, with 13 bases between them. Germline V gene lookup returns CDR1 SGHNT and CDR2 YYREEE (reference sequence). This CDR3 has 15 residues.

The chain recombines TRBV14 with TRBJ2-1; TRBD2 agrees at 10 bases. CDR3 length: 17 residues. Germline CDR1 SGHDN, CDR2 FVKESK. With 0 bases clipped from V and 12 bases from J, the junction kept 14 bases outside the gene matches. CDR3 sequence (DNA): TGTGCCAGCAGCCAAGATTGGGGACTAGCGCTGGGAGGGTTGCAGTTCTTC. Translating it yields CASSQDWGLALGGLQFF. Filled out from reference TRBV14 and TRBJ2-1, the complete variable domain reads EAGVTQFPSHSVIEKGQTVTLRCDPISGHDNLYWYRRVMGKEIKFLLHFVKESKQDESGMPNNRFLAERTGGTYSTLKVQPAELEDSGVYFCASSQDWGLALGGLQFFGPGTRLTVL.

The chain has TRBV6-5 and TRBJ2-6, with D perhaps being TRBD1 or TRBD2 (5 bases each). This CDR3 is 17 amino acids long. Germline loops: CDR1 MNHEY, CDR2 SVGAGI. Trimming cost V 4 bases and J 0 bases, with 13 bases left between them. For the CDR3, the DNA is TGTGCCAGCAGTTCTCGGGACGGCTACTCTGGGGCCAACGTCCTGACTTTC. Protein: CASSSRDGYSGANVLTF.

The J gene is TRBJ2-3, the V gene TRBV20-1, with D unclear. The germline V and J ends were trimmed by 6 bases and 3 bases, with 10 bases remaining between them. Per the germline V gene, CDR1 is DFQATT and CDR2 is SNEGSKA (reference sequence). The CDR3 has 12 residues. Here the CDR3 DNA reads TGCAGTGCGCCGACAATGACAGATACGCAGTATTTT. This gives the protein CSAPTMTDTQYF.

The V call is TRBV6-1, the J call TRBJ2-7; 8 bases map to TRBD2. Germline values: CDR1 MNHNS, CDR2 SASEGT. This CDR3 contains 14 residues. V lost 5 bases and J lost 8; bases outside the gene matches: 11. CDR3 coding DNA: TGTGCCAGCAGTACGGGAGGGCGTTGGGAAAAGCAGTACTTC. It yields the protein CASSTGGRWEKQYF.

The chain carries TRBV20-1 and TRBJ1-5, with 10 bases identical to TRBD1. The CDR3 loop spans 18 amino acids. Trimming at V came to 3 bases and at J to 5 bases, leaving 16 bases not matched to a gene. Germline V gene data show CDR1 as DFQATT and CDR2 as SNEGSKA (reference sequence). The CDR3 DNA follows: TGCAGTGCTAGTGGCGGGACAGGGGTAACTGATCCCGATCAGCCCCAGCATTTT. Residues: CSASGGTGVTDPDQPQHF.

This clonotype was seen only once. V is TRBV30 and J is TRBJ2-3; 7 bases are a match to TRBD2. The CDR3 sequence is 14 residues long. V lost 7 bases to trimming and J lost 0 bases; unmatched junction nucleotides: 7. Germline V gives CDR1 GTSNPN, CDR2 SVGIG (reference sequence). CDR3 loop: CAFALAASTDTQYF. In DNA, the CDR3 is TGTGCCTTTGCCCTAGCGGCTAGCACAGATACGCAGTATTTT.

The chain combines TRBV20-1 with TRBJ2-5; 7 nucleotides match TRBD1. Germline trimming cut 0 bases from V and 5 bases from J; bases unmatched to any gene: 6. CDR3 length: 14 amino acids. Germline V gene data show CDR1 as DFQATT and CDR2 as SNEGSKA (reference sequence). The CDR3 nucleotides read TGCAGTGCTAGAGATAGACAGGGTGGTGAGACCCAGTACTTC. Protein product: CSARDRQGGETQYF.

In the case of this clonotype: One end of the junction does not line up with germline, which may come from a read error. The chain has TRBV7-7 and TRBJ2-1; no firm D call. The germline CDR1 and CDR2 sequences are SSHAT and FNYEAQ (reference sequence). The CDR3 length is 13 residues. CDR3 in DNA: TGTGCTAGCAGCCAAGGACCTAACAATGAGCAGTTCTTC. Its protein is CASSQGPNNEQFF.

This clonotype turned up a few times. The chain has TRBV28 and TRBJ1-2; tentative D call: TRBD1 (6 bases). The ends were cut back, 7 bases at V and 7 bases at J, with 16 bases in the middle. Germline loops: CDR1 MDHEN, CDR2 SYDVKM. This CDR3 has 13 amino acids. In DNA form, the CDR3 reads TGTGCCAGCACCGTTCCGGGGGCAGGTGGCTACACCTTC. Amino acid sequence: CASTVPGAGGYTF.

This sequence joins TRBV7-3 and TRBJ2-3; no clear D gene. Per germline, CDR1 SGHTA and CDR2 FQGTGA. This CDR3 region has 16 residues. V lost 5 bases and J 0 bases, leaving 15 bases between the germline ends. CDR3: CASSQERLSSTDTQYF. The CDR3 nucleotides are TGTGCCAGCAGCCAGGAGAGACTTTCTAGCACAGATACGCAGTATTTT.

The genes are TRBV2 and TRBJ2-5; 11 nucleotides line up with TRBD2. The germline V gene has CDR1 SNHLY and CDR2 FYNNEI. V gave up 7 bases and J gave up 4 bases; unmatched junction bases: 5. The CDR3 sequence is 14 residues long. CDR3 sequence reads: CASTLAGGGETQYF. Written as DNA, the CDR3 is TGTGCCAGCACGCTAGCGGGGGGTGGAGAGACCCAGTACTTC. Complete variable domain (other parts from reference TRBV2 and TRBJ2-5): EPEVTQTPSHQVTQMGQEVILRCVPISNHLYFYWYRQILGQKVEFLVSFYNNEISEKSEIFDDQFSVERPDGSNFTLKIRSTKLEDSAMYFCASTLAGGGETQYFGPGTRLLVL.

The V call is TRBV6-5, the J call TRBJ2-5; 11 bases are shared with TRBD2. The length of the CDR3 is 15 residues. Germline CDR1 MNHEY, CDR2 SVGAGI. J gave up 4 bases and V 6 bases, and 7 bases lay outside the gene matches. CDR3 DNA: TGTGCCAGCAGGTTACTAGCGGGAGTCCGAGAGACCCAGTACTTC. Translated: CASRLLAGVRETQYF.

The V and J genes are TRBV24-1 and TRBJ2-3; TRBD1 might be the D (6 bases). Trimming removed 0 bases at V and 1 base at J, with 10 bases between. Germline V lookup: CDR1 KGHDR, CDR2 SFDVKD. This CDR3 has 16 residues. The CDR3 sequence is CATSDLLQGGTDTQYF. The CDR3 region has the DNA TGTGCCACCAGTGATTTGTTACAGGGAGGCACAGATACGCAGTATTTT.

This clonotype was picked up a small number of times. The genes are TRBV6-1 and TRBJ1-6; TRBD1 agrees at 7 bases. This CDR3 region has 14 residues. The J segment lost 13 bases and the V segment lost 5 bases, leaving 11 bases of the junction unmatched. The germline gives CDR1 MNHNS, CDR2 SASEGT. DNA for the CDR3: TGTGCCAGCAGTACGCAAGGGACAGTTCGGCCCCTCCACTTT. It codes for CASSTQGTVRPLHF.

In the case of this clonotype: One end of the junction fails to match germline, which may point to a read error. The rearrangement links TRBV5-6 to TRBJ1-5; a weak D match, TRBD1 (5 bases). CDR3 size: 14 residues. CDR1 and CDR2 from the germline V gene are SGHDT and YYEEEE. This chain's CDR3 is CAGSLYGREQPQHF. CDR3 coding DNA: TGTGCCGGCAGCTTGTATGGCAGGGAGCAGCCCCAGCATTTT.

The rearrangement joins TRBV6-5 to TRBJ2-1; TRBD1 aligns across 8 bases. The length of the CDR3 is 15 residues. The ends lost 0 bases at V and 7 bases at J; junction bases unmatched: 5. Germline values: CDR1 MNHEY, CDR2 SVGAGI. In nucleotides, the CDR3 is TGTGCCAGCAGTTACTCGACAGGACAGGGAAATGAGCAGTTCTTC. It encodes CASSYSTGQGNEQFF.

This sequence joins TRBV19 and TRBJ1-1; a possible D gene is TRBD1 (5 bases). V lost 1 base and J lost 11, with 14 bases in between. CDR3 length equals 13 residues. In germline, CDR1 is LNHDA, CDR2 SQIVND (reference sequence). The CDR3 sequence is CASSIAGTQVAFF. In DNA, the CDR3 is TGTGCCAGTAGTATAGCAGGGACTCAGGTGGCTTTCTTT.

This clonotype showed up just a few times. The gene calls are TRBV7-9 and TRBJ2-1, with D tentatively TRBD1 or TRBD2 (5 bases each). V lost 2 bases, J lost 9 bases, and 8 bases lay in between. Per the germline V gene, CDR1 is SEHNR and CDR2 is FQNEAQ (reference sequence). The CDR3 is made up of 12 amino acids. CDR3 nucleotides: TGTGCCAGCAGCTTAATGGGGACTGAGCAGTTCTTC. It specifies CASSLMGTEQFF.

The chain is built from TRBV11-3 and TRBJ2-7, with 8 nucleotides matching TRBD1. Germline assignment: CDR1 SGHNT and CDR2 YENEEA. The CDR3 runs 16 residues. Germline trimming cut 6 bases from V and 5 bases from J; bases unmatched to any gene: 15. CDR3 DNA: TGTGCCAGCAGTTCCGATTTGTGGACAGGGTACAACGAGCAGTACTTC. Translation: CASSSDLWTGYNEQYF.

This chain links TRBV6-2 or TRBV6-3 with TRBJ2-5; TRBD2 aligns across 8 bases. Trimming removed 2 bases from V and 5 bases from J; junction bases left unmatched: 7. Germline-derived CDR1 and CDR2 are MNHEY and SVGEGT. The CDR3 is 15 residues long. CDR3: CASSYLRGAGETQYF. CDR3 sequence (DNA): TGTGCCAGCAGTTACCTGCGGGGGGCCGGGGAGACCCAGTACTTC.

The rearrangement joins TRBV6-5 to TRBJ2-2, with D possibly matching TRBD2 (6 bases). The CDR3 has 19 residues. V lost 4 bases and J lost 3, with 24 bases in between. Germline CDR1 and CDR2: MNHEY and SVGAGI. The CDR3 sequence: CASSSTRSALAHDTGELFF. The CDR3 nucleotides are TGTGCCAGCAGTTCCACACGGTCCGCCCTAGCGCACGACACCGGGGAGCTGTTTTTT.

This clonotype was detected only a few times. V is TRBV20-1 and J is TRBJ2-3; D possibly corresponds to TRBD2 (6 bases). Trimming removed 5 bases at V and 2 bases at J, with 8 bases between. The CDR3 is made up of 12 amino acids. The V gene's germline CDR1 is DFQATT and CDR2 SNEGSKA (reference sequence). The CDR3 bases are TGCAGTGCTGGGGACTTCACAGATACGCAGTATTTT. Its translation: CSAGDFTDTQYF.

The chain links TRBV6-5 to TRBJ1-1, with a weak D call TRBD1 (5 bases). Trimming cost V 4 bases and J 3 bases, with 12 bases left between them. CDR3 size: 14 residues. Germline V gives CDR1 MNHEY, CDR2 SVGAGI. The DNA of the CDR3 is TGTGCCAGCAGTTTCCGCGGGGGATACACTGAAGCTTTCTTT. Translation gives CASSFRGGYTEAFF.

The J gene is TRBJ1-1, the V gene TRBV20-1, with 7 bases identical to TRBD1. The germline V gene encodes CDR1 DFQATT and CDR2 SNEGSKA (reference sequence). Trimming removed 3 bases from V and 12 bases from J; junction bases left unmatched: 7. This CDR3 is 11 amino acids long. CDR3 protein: CSARWRQGTFF. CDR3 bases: TGCAGTGCTAGGTGGCGACAGGGAACTTTCTTT.

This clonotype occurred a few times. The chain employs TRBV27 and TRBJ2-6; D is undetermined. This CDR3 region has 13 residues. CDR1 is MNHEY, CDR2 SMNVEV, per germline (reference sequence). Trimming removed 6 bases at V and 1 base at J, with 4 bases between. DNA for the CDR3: TGTGCCAGCAGATTGTCTGGGGCCAACGTCCTGACTTTC. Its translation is CASRLSGANVLTF.

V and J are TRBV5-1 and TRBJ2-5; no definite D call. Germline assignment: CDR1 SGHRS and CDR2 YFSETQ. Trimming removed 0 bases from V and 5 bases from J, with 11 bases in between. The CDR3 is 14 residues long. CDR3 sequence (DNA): TGCGCCAGCAGCTTGGTAGAAACCCGGGAGACCCAGTACTTC. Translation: CASSLVETRETQYF.

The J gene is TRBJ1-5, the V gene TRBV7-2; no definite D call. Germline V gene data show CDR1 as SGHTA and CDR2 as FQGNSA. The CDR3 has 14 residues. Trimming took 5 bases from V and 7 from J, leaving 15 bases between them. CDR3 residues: CASSRAWGMQPQHF. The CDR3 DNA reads TGTGCCAGCAGCCGAGCGTGGGGAATGCAGCCCCAGCATTTT.

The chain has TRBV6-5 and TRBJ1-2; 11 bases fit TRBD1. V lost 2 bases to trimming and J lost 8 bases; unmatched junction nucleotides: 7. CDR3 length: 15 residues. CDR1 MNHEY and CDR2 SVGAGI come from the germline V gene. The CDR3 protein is CASSYRDRGSRGYTF. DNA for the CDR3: TGTGCCAGCAGTTACCGGGACAGGGGGAGTCGGGGCTACACCTTC.

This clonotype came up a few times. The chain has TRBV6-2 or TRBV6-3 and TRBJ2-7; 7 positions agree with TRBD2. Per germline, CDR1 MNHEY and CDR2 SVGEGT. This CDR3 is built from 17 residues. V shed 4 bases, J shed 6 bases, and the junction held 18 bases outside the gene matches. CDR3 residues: CASSLSQEGGAPSEQYF. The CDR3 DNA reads TGTGCCAGCAGTTTAAGCCAAGAGGGAGGGGCCCCATCCGAGCAGTACTTC.